These 5 T cell receptor beta chains came from one sample sequenced in a study of shared clonotypes between healthy human individuals. The repertoire was sequenced with immunoSEQ multiplex PCR; TCRdb's copy has only in-frame clones and lacks some. The table lists hundreds of thousands of clones, more than 70% of them singletons. The sample consisted of PBMCs. These receptors came from a woman in her thirties or forties in good health. Some clones in this sample may be carry-over from other donors' samples.

A remark on this clone: Other DNA sequences in this sample translate to the same CDR3. J is TRBJ2-3 and V is TRBV19; TRBD2 might be the D (5 bases). The CDR3 loop spans 13 amino acids. Germline-derived CDR1 and CDR2 are LNHDA and SQIVND (reference sequence). V dropped 1 base and J dropped 6 bases, with 8 bases sitting between them. The CDR3 DNA sequence: TGTGCCAGTAGTATAGGCAGGAGGGATACGCAGTATTTT. This encodes CASSIGRRDTQYF.

About this clone: A far larger clone is one nucleotide away, so this likely arose from a read error. The CDR3 does not end in the conserved phenylalanine or tryptophan, so this is likely a read error. The DNA is omitted, as the CDR3 cannot be located on it reliably, and the CDR3 follows TCRdb's listing. The V gene is TRBV30, the J gene TRBJ1-2; TRBD1, the table's D call, lacks a check against the DNA. The CDR3 is 13 residues long, counting both termini. CDR1 is GTSNPN, CDR2 SVGIG, per germline (reference sequence). The CDR3 sequence is CAWSVGQWEGRTL.

The chain uses TRBV19 and TRBJ1-1, with D possibly matching TRBD1 (5 bases). The CDR3 has 13 residues. V gave up 3 bases and J gave up 3 bases, with 8 bases separating them. CDR1 LNHDA and CDR2 SQIVND come from the germline V gene (reference sequence). CDR3 sequence (DNA): TGTGCCAGTAGTATGGGGCTTTACACTGAAGCTTTCTTT. It yields the protein CASSMGLYTEAFF.

The rearrangement joins TRBV5-1 to TRBJ2-1; 10 nucleotides agree with TRBD2. J lost 4 bases, V lost 4 bases, and 8 bases had no gene match. Germline V lookup: CDR1 SGHRS, CDR2 YFSETQ. This CDR3 has 16 residues. The CDR3 DNA reads TGCGCCAGCAGCCCGTACCTAGCGGGAGCGTACAATGAGCAGTTCTTC. Translated, it gives CASSPYLAGAYNEQFF.

The V call is TRBV10-3, the J call TRBJ2-1, with D perhaps matching TRBD2 (5 bases). Germline V gene lookup returns CDR1 ENHRY and CDR2 SYGVKD. Trimming left V 11 bases short and J 8 bases short, with 22 bases between. The CDR3 extends over 14 amino acids. The CDR3 loop is CAGSLGASLDEQFF. The CDR3 nucleotides read TGTGCCGGGAGCCTGGGAGCTAGCTTGGATGAGCAGTTCTTC.